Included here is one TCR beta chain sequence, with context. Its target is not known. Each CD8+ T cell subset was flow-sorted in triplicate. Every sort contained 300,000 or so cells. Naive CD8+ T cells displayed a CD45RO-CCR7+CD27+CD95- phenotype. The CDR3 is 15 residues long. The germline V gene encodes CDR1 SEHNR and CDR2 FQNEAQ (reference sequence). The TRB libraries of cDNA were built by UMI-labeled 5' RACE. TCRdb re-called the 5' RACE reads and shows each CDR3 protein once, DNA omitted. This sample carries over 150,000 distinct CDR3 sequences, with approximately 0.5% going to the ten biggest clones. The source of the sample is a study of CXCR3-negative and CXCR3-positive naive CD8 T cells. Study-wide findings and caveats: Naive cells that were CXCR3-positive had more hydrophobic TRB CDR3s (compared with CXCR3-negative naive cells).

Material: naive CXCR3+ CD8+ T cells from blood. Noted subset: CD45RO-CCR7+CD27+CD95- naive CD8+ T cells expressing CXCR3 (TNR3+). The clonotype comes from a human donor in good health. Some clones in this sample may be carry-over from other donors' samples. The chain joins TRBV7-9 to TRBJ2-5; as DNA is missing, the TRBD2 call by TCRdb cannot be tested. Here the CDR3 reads CASSLVAGRGETQYF.